The TCR beta chain described here comes from a study of cytomegalovirus exposure and HLA in healthy donors. Germline V lookup: CDR1 MDHEN, CDR2 SYDVKM. CDR3 size: 14 residues. The V gene lost 1 base and the J gene lost 0 bases, with 4 bases spanning the gap. The PCR was carried out with 60 Vbeta primers and 13 Jbeta primers. The repertoire was sequenced with immunoSEQ multiplex PCR; TCRdb's copy has only in-frame clones and lacks some. The data hold 140,000 to 150,000 clones, with roughly 80% observed a single time. This clone was seen just once. The chain combines TRBV28 with TRBJ1-5, with no clear D. Sequenced sample: PBMCs. This sequence originates from a female donor in good health and CMV-seronegative. The CDR3 DNA is TGTGCCAGCAGTTTATACAGTAGCAATCAGCCCCAGCATTTT. Its protein is CASSLYSSNQPQHF. The complete variable domain, with remaining parts taken from reference TRBV28 and TRBJ1-5, reads DVKVTQSSRYLVKRTGEKVFLECVQDMDHENMFWYRQDPGLGLRLIYFSYDVKMKEKGDIPEGYSVSREKKERFSLILESASTNQTSMYLCASSLYSSNQPQHFGDGTRLSIL.